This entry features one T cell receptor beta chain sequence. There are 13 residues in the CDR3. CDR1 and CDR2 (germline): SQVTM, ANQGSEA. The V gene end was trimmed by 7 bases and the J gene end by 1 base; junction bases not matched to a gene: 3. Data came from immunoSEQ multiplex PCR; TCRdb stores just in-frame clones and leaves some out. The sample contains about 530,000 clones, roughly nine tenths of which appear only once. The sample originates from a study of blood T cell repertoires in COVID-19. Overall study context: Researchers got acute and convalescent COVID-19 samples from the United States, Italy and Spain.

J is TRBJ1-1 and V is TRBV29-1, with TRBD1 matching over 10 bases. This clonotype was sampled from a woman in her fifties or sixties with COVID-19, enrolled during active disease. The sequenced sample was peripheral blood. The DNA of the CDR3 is TGCAGCGCCTGGACAGGGGGGAACACTGAAGCTTTCTTT. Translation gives CSAWTGGNTEAFF.